This T cell receptor (beta chain) was obtained from a study of CD8+ T cells in alopecia areata. cDNA prepared by RNA extraction and subsequent reverse transcription served as the template for sequencing. Method: immunoSEQ multiplex PCR; TCRdb's copy keeps in-frame clones and lacks some. The sample has 120,000 or so clones; around 60% are singletons. The treatment is: oral pan-JAK inhibitor, 5-10 mg twice daily. CDR3 length: 16 amino acids. V dropped 2 bases and J dropped 1 base, with 14 bases sitting between them. In germline, CDR1 is SGHTA, CDR2 FQGNSA. The chain carries TRBV7-2 and TRBJ2-5; the D gene is possibly TRBD2 (6 bases). The sequence derives from a human donor with alopecia areata. Sequencing was performed on CD4+ T cells sorted from blood, taken at week 4, from a patient treated with tofacitinib. Here the CDR3 reads CASSLNAGSAQETQYF. CDR3 DNA sequence: TGTGCCAGCAGCTTAAACGCCGGGAGCGCCCAAGAGACCCAGTACTTC.